Listed below are T cell receptor beta chains from one sample, sequenced in a study of cytomegalovirus exposure and HLA in healthy donors. Profiled with immunoSEQ multiplex PCR; TCRdb holds only in-frame clones, not every one. The sample includes approximately 220,000 clones, over 60% of them seen just once. The sample was PBMCs. The source is a man in his late teens or twenties in good health and CMV-seronegative. The CDR3 runs from the conserved cysteine through the conserved F or W. D genes are given only for firm matches. Size tells how often a clone was seen (once, few, many) or the class of an expanded clone, and some rows leave it out.

V gene | clone size | D gene | CDR3 protein
TRBV27 | - | TRBD1 | CASSPYRGTYEKLFF
TRBV28 | once | - | CASRHATASTEKLFF
TRBV27 | - | - | CASSSESNYGYTF
TRBV27 | - | - | CASSSSRGQNYGYTF
TRBV19 | - | TRBD1 | CASSISGPTGQVLYEQYF
TRBV28 | - | - | CASSPGGTALYEQYF
TRBV7-9 | - | - | CASSPGLAGADTQYF
TRBV4-3 | - | TRBD1 | CASSQAGTGNQPQHF
TRBV9 | - | TRBD2 | CASSAGTSLTPQFF
TRBV29-1 | - | - | CSVEVRLGAGYTF
TRBV2 | - | - | CASSEGGQGNTEAFF
TRBV11-2 | - | - | CASSPPGGGQPQHF
TRBV11-2 | - | TRBD2 | CASSWRGGLAGSTDTQYF
TRBV28 | - | - | CASSLRGYNEQFF
TRBV19 | once | - | CASTPSPGNYEQYF
TRBV6-1 | - | TRBD1 | CASAGTGVQPQHF
TRBV6-1 | once | - | CASSPRGQNNEQFF
TRBV13 | - | - | CASSSRGLWDTEAFF
TRBV6-4 | few | TRBD1 | CASMKALRDRESRNYGYTF
TRBV18 | few | TRBD1 | CASSPGQGFEQYF
TRBV4-2 | - | - | CASSQNPTGYEQYF
TRBV9 | - | - | CASSVEVSGLFYGYTF
TRBV9 | few | - | CASSPPRGVTTDTQYF
TRBV6-5 | - | - | CASSQGIGNTIYF
TRBV6-5 | - | - | CASRPTETNQPQHF
TRBV4-2 | - | - | CASSQEVGGMDTQYF
TRBV15 | - | TRBD2 | CATSRDLTSGVDEQFF
TRBV6-4 | once | TRBD2 | CASSGNGGATDTQYF
TRBV10-3 | - | TRBD2 | CAISGLAGDTDTQYF
TRBV6-1 | few | TRBD1 | CASRTGGRFGYEQYF
TRBV29-1 | - | TRBD2 | CSVGGGDEQFF
TRBV5-6 | - | - | CASSLQSVTVAKNIQYF
TRBV30 | - | - | CAWSYCVAFF
TRBV29-1 | - | - | CSVEAVSANYGYTF
TRBV7-6 | - | TRBD2 | CASSFGTSTYEQYF
TRBV18 | - | TRBD2 | CASSPPGGLAIRDEQFF
TRBV30 | - | TRBD2 | CAWSVREGLTQYF
TRBV7-2 | once | TRBD1 | CASSSDRGEEKLFF
TRBV30 | few | TRBD1 | CAWSRAGGSPNYGYTF
TRBV11-2 | - | TRBD2 | CASSFQPGLAGGETDTQYF
TRBV6-1 | - | TRBD2 | CASSDDWLAGGLDNEQFF
TRBV9 | - | TRBD1 | CASSASGGFITDTQYF
TRBV5-1 | once | - | CASTKGGVGRAPEAFF
TRBV30 | few | TRBD1 | CAWSVGLMTGSGVNSPLHF
TRBV29-1 | - | - | CSVRGTGIDTQYF